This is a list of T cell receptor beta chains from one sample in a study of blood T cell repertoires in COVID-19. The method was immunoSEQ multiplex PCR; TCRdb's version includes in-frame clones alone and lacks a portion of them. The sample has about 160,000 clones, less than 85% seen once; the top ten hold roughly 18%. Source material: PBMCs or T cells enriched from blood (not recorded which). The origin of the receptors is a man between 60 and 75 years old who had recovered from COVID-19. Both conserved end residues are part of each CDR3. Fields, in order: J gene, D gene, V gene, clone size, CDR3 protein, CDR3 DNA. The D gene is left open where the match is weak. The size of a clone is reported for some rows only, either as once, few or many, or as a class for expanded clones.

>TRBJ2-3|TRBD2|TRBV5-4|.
CASSSGLAGASSTDTQYF
TGTGCCAGCAGCTCAGGACTAGCGGGGGCATCTAGCACAGATACGCAGTATTTT
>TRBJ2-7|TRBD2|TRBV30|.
CAWNTGGLNYEQYF
TGTGCCTGGAACACGGGGGGGCTCAATTACGAGCAGTACTTC
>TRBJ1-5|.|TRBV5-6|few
CASSLGQDSNQPQHF
TGTGCCAGCAGCTTGGGACAAGATAGCAATCAGCCCCAGCATTTT
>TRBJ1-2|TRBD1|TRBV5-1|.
CASSLDGQGLYGYTF
TGCGCCAGCAGCTTGGATGGACAGGGGCTTTATGGCTACACCTTC
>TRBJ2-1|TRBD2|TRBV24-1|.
CATSQTGSSGRRGDEQFF
TGTGCCACCAGTCAAACTGGGTCTAGCGGGAGGAGGGGCGATGAGCAGTTCTTC
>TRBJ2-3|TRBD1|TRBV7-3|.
CASSPTGGLGPGTQYF
TGTGCCAGCAGCCCCACAGGGGGCCTAGGCCCGGGTACGCAGTATTTT
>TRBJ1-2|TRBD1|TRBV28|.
CASSDRGQGPNYGYTF
TGTGCCAGCAGCGACAGGGGACAGGGCCCTAACTATGGCTACACCTTC
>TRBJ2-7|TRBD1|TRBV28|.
CASSLPGTGSYEQYF
TGTGCCAGCAGTTTACCCGGGACAGGGTCATACGAGCAGTACTTC
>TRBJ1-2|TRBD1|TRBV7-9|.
CASSLWDSYGYTF
TGTGCCAGCAGCTTGTGGGACAGTTATGGCTACACCTTC
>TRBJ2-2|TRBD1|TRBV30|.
CAWAQGDHGELFF
TGTGCCTGGGCCCAGGGGGATCACGGGGAGCTGTTTTTT
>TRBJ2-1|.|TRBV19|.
CASSTRTASGGQFF
TGTGCCAGTAGTACCAGGACAGCCTCCGGAGGGCAGTTCTTC
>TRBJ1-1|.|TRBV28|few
CASSPFLVRQRVNTEAFF
TGTGCCAGCAGTCCCTTCTTAGTTAGGCAGCGAGTGAACACTGAAGCTTTCTTT
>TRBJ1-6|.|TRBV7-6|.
CASSQTSAGYNSPLHF
TGTGCCAGCAGCCAGACTTCTGCGGGATATAATTCACCCCTCCACTTT
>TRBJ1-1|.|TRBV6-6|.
CASSQGWTTEAFF
TGTGCCAGCAGCCAGGGGTGGACCACTGAAGCTTTCTTT
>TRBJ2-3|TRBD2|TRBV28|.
CASSPQAGGFTDTQYF
TGTGCCAGCAGTCCTCAAGCGGGGGGCTTTACAGATACGCAGTATTTT
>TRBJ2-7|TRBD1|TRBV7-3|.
CASSLFGTDVYEQYF
TGTGCCAGCAGCCTATTCGGGACAGATGTCTACGAGCAGTACTTC
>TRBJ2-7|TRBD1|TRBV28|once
CASSSAGTGYEQYF
TGTGCCAGCAGTTCTGCCGGGACAGGGTACGAGCAGTACTTC
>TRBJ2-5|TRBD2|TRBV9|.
CASSPTGSGGEETQYF
TGTGCCAGCAGCCCGACGGGTAGCGGGGGAGAGGAGACCCAGTACTTC
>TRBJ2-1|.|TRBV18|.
CASSPAGSEQFF
TGTGCCAGCTCCCCCGCGGGCTCGGAGCAGTTCTTC
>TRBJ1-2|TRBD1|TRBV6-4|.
CASSVEGDSIYGYTF
TGTGCCAGCAGTGTTGAGGGGGACAGTATCTATGGCTACACCTTC
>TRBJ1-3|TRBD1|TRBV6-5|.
CASSPGQAVNTIYF
TGTGCCAGCAGTCCGGGACAGGCGGTAAACACCATATATTTT
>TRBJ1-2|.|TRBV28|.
CASTRASIYGYTF
TGTGCCAGCACGCGGGCCTCAATCTATGGCTACACCTTC
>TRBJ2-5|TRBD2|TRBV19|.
CASPSGNSQETQYF
TGTGCCAGCCCTAGCGGGAACAGCCAAGAGACCCAGTACTTC
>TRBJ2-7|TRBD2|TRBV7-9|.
CASSPGLAASYEQYF
TGTGCCAGCAGTCCAGGACTAGCGGCTTCATACGAGCAGTACTTC
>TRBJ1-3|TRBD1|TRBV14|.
CASSQVRTGTGNTIYF
TGTGCCAGCAGCCAAGTCAGGACAGGGACCGGAAACACCATATATTTT
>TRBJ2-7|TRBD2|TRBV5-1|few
CASIPASGSNEQYF
TGCGCCAGCATTCCGGCTAGCGGGAGCAACGAGCAGTACTTC
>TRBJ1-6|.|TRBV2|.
CASSEAQGTRNSPLHF
TGTGCCAGCAGTGAAGCCCAGGGGACGCGGAATTCACCCCTCCACTTT
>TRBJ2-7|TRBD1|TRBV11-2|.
CASSSGQGNYEQYF
TGTGCCAGCAGCTCCGGACAGGGTAACTACGAGCAGTACTTC
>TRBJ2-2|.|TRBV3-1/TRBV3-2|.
CASSQGGAKELFF
TGTGCCAGCAGCCAAGGGGGAGCAAAGGAGCTGTTTTTT
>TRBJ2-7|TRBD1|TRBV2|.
CASSENYGQGYEQYF
TGTGCCAGCAGTGAAAACTACGGACAGGGGTACGAGCAGTACTTC
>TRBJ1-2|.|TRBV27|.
CASSFRGDLRNYGYTF
TGTGCCAGCAGTTTCCGGGGGGACCTTAGAAACTATGGCTACACCTTC
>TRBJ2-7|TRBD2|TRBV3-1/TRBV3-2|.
CASSPSGSPSYEQYF
TGTGCCAGCAGCCCTAGCGGGAGTCCTTCCTACGAGCAGTACTTC
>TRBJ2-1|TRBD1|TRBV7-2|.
CASSWRTGTNEQFF
TGTGCCAGCAGCTGGAGGACAGGGACAAATGAGCAGTTCTTC
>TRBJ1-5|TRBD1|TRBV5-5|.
CASSLEWEDREGQPQHF
TGTGCCAGCAGCTTGGAATGGGAGGACAGGGAAGGTCAGCCCCAGCATTTT
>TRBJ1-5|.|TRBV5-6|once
CASSAKGYSNQPQHF
TGTGCCAGCAGCGCCAAGGGGTATAGCAATCAGCCCCAGCATTTT
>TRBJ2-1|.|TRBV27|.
CASSWGSGRNNEQFF
TGTGCCAGCAGTTGGGGGTCCGGGAGAAACAATGAGCAGTTCTTC
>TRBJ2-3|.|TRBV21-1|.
CASSFSGRGEDTQYF
TGTGCCAGCAGTTTTAGCGGGAGGGGTGAAGATACGCAGTATTTT
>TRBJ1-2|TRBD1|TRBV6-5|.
CASSYSNRGRIGYTF
TGTGCCAGCAGTTACTCGAACAGGGGAAGGATCGGCTACACCTTC
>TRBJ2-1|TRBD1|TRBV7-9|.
CASSWDRGGNNEQFF
TGTGCCAGCAGCTGGGACAGGGGAGGTAACAATGAGCAGTTCTTC
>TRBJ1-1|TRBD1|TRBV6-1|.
CASSELGQTNTEAFF
TGTGCCAGCAGTGAATTGGGACAGACAAACACTGAAGCTTTCTTT
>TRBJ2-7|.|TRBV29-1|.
CSVLSVSYEQYF
TGCAGCGTCCTATCGGTTTCCTACGAGCAGTACTTC
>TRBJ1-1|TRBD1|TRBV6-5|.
CASSPDRGRAFF
TGTGCCAGCAGCCCCGACAGGGGTCGGGCTTTCTTT
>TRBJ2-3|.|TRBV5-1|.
CASSLADFAVTDTQYF
TGCGCCAGCAGCTTGGCGGACTTTGCAGTCACAGATACGCAGTATTTT
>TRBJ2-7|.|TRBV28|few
CASSLGLGEQYF
TGTGCCAGCAGCCTCGGACTCGGCGAGCAGTACTTC
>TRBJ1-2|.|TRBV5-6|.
CASSWKLYSVGYTF
TGTGCCAGCAGTTGGAAGCTGTACAGTGTAGGCTACACCTTC
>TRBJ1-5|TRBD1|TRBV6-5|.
CASRPGQMNQPQHF
TGTGCCAGCAGACCGGGACAGATGAATCAGCCCCAGCATTTT
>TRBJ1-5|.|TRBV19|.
CASITTGESNQPQHF
TGTGCCAGTATCACGACAGGAGAAAGCAATCAGCCCCAGCATTTT
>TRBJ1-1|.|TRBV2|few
CASSESGTWFEYDYTEAFF
TGTGCCAGCAGTGAGTCCGGGACATGGTTCGAATATGATTACACTGAAGCTTTCTTT
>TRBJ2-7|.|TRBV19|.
CASESSETYEQYF
TGTGCCAGTGAGTCGTCCGAAACCTACGAGCAGTACTTC
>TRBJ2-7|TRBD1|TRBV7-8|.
CASSLGGQGHYEQYF
TGTGCCAGCAGCTTAGGAGGACAGGGTCACTACGAGCAGTACTTC
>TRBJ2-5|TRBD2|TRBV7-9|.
CASSLGTSGGALETQYF
TGTGCCAGCAGCTTAGGGACTAGCGGGGGAGCCCTAGAGACCCAGTACTTC
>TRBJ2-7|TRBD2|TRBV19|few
CASSDGTSEQYF
TGTGCCAGTAGCGACGGGACTAGCGAGCAGTACTTC
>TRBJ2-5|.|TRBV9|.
CASSVGRIQETQYF
TGTGCCAGCAGCGTAGGGCGGATTCAAGAGACCCAGTACTTC